This T cell receptor (beta chain) was observed in a study of T cell responses to AZD1222 COVID-19 vaccine. Whole-study findings and limits: Following two doses of AZD1222, Spike-specific TCR breadth and depth rose. The study found vaccine-associated CD4 TCRs spanning spike, dominant at 160-218 and 743-854. Just a handful of AZD1222 recipients were seropositive at baseline. A mostly white British donor set with more females was recruited, and clonal diversity was possibly underestimated.

Data came from immunoSEQ multiplex PCR; TCRdb stores just in-frame clones and leaves some out. The sample holds 80,000 to 90,000 clones, 85% to 90% seen once. Regarding this clone: Its antigen remains unidentified.

CDR3 length: 15 amino acids. The germline CDR1 and CDR2 sequences are WSHSY and SAAADI. Trimming pared 6 bases from V and 8 bases from J, leaving 20 bases between. The TCR was taken from an adult who received the AZD1222 COVID-19 vaccine. The sequencing here drew on peripheral blood, taken 28 days after the second AZD1222 dose. The chain uses TRBV10-2 and TRBJ2-1, with D perhaps matching TRBD2 (5 bases). In DNA form, the CDR3 reads TGCGCCAGCAGGCACACCGAGCGGCCCGGGGATGAGCAGTTCTTC. This sequence encodes CASRHTERPGDEQFF.